This record concerns one T cell receptor beta chain sequence. This entry belongs to a study of PD-1 blockade in classical Hodgkin lymphoma. The trim removed 5 bases at V and 2 bases at J, leaving 5 bases unmatched. The CDR3 is 15 residues long. CDR1 is SEHNR, CDR2 FQNEAQ, per germline (reference sequence). Each patient relapsed following autologous stem cell transplantation, and prior brentuximab vedotin exposure differed. Complete response, partial response or progressive disease constituted the best responses recorded. The data were produced by immunoSEQ multiplex PCR, yet TCRdb's version contains in-frame clones alone and is incomplete. The sample includes about 110,000 clones, 80% to 90% of them seen just once.

The material sequenced was peripheral blood mononuclear cells (PBMCs), taken before the second cycle of nivolumab. The sequence was collected from a human donor with classical Hodgkin lymphoma. The chain has TRBV7-9 and TRBJ2-5, with 10 bases aligning to TRBD2. The CDR3 DNA reads as TGTGCCAGCAGCCTAGGACTAGCGGAACAAGAGACCCAGTACTTC. Amino acids: CASSLGLAEQETQYF.